These 19 T cell receptor beta chains were sequenced from one sample in a study of T cells expressing NK-cell markers. From its re-call of the 5' RACE reads, TCRdb lists each CDR3 protein once, without DNA. The sample holds over 250,000 distinct CDR3 sequences. The sequencing input was blood T cells: a sorted CD56 or NKG2C T cell subset, CD4+ or CD8+ T cells, or bulk PBMC T cells (not recorded which). Receptors originate from a woman between 18 and 75 years old in good health.

The chain links TRBV18 to TRBJ2-1. Germline lookup yields CDR1 KGHSH and CDR2 LQKENI. This CDR3 region has 15 residues. The chain's CDR3 is CASSPLELNPHEQFF. Full variable domain (missing parts from reference TRBV18 and TRBJ2-1): NAGVMQNPRHLVRRRGQEARLRCSPMKGHSHVYWYRQLPEEGLKFMVYLQKENIIDESGMPKERFSAEFPKEGPSILRIQQVVRGDSAAYFCASSPLELNPHEQFFGPGTRLTVL.

This chain links TRBV18 with TRBJ2-3. CDR1 is KGHSH and CDR2 is LQKENI in the germline V gene. This CDR3 spans 12 amino acids. The CDR3 spells CASSERTDTQYF.

The rearrangement uses TRBV5-1 and TRBJ2-3; lacking DNA, the TRBD1 call made by TCRdb goes unchecked. Per germline, CDR1 SGHRS and CDR2 YFSETQ. The CDR3 consists of 15 residues. The CDR3 region is CASSFQGASTDTQYF.

The rearrangement uses TRBV29-1 and TRBJ2-1; as DNA is missing, the TRBD1 call by TCRdb cannot be tested. The germline gives CDR1 SQVTM, CDR2 ANQGSEA. This CDR3 has 12 residues. CDR3 residues: CSVDRGSNEQFF.

The chain carries TRBV7-9 and TRBJ2-5. The length of the CDR3 is 14 residues. Per germline, CDR1 SEHNR and CDR2 FQNEAQ (reference sequence). Here the CDR3 reads CASSFATERETQYF.

The V and J genes are TRBV6-2 or TRBV6-3 and TRBJ1-2. The CDR3 is 13 residues long. In germline, CDR1 is MNHEY, CDR2 SVGEGT. The CDR3 is CASRPTGSGGYTF.

V gene TRBV2 combines with J gene TRBJ2-1; checking the TCRdb D call of TRBD2 is not possible without DNA. This CDR3 is 14 amino acids long. The germline V gene has CDR1 SNHLY and CDR2 FYNNEI. This chain's CDR3 is CASRGRLADNEQFF.

The rearrangement joins TRBV12-3 or TRBV12-4 to TRBJ1-2; TCRdb's D gene call, TRBD1, goes unchecked for lack of DNA. The CDR3 totals 14 residues. The CDR3 loop is CASSPAGQGYGYTF.

This sequence joins TRBV18 and TRBJ1-1; there is no DNA to check the TCRdb D call of TRBD1. Germline V CDR1 and CDR2: KGHSH, LQKENI. This CDR3 has 16 residues. The CDR3 region is CASSPGTGVGRTEAFF.

The chain joins TRBV5-1 to TRBJ1-2. The germline V gene encodes CDR1 SGHRS and CDR2 YFSETQ. The CDR3 sequence is 12 residues long. The CDR3 reads CASSSNYYGYTF.

This sequence joins TRBV9 and TRBJ2-3; absent DNA, TCRdb's TRBD2 call cannot be checked. Germline-derived CDR1 and CDR2 are SGDLS and YYNGEE. The CDR3 is 15 amino acids. The CDR3 region is CASSPRLAGVDTQYF.

V usage is TRBV29-1 and J usage is TRBJ1-1; the TRBD1 assignment by TCRdb is unverifiable without DNA. Germline lookup yields CDR1 SQVTM and CDR2 ANQGSEA. CDR3 length: 14 amino acids. The CDR3 is CSARQNPPNTEAFF.

The chain is built from TRBV5-1 and TRBJ1-2. There are 14 residues in the CDR3. Germline V gene data show CDR1 as SGHRS and CDR2 as YFSETQ. CDR3 sequence reads: CASSLDPVIYGYTF.

The rearrangement links TRBV18 to TRBJ2-3; the D call of TRBD1 rests on TCRdb alone, since no DNA is present to check it. CDR3 length equals 16 residues. CDR1 and CDR2 from the germline V gene are KGHSH and LQKENI. The CDR3 protein is CASSPARGEYTDTQYF.

The chain uses TRBV15 and TRBJ2-1; no DNA is available, so the TRBD1 call from TCRdb remains unchecked. Germline-derived CDR1 and CDR2 are LNHNV and YYDKDF (reference sequence). The CDR3 runs 15 residues. This chain's CDR3 is CATSRKREGGDEQFF.

J is TRBJ1-1 and V is TRBV29-1. The V gene's germline CDR1 is SQVTM and CDR2 ANQGSEA. This CDR3 region has 12 residues. CDR3 sequence: CSVLDGTTEAFF.

The chain employs TRBV10-3 and TRBJ2-3; TCRdb proposes TRBD2, but this gene call is untestable without DNA. There are 12 residues in the CDR3. Germline lookup yields CDR1 ENHRY and CDR2 SYGVKD. CDR3 region: CATGGGTDTQYF.

V is TRBV9 and J is TRBJ2-4; TCRdb calls TRBD1, which cannot be checked without DNA. The CDR3 loop spans 15 amino acids. Germline assignment: CDR1 SGDLS and CDR2 YYNGEE. The CDR3 reads CASSTHPTGAGIQYF.

The V and J genes are TRBV12-3 or TRBV12-4 and TRBJ2-1; there is no DNA to check the TCRdb D call of TRBD2. This CDR3 has 13 amino acids. The CDR3 sequence is CASATSGYNEQFF.